These 24 T cell receptor beta chains were sequenced from one sample in a study of blood T cell repertoires in COVID-19. Sequencing was performed with immunoSEQ multiplex PCR; in TCRdb, only in-frame clones are kept and a portion is missing. The sample includes about 70,000 clones, roughly 77% of them seen just once. Sequencing was performed on peripheral blood. These receptors were obtained from a woman between 65 and 79 years old with acute or convalescent COVID-19.

This rearrangement joins TRBV11-2 to TRBJ2-2, with 8 bases fitting TRBD2. Germline-derived CDR1 and CDR2 are SGHAT and FQNNGV. This CDR3 has 16 residues. V gave up 5 bases and J gave up 1 base; unmatched junction bases: 6. The DNA of the CDR3 is TGTGCCAGCAGCGCCTTAAGCGGGGGGAACACCGGGGAGCTGTTTTTT. This translates into CASSALSGGNTGELFF. Full variable domain (remainder filled in from reference TRBV11-2 and TRBJ2-2): EAGVAQSPRYKIIEKRQSVAFWCNPISGHATLYWYQQILGQGPKLLIQFQNNGVVDDSQLPKDRFSAERLKGVDSTLKIQPAKLEDSAVYLCASSALSGGNTGELFFGEGSRLTVL.

This clone occurred once. The V and J genes are TRBV12-3 or TRBV12-4 and TRBJ2-1; D gene uncertain. V was trimmed by 3 bases and J by 6 bases, leaving 6 bases between them. There are 12 residues in the CDR3. CDR3 sequence (DNA): TGTGCCAGCAGTTTTTTGCGCAATGAGCAGTTCTTC. Its translation is CASSFLRNEQFF.

This rearrangement joins TRBV25-1 to TRBJ2-7; TRBD1 aligns across 7 bases. V lost 3 bases to trimming and J lost 3 bases; unmatched junction nucleotides: 5. The CDR3 is made up of 14 amino acids. The germline CDR1 and CDR2 sequences are MGHDK and SYGVNS. CDR3 DNA sequence: TGTGCCAGCAGTGACCCCGGACAGGTCTACGAGCAGTACTTC. Protein: CASSDPGQVYEQYF.

The V call is TRBV30, the J call TRBJ1-4; weak D call: TRBD1 (5 bases). The CDR3 extends over 13 amino acids. Germline V gene sequence: CDR1 GTSNPN, CDR2 SVGIG (reference sequence). The V end lost 0 bases, the J end lost 10 bases, and 12 bases lay between the germline ends. This chain's CDR3 is CAWSVLSGGKLFF. CDR3 nucleotides: TGTGCCTGGAGTGTACTATCGGGGGGAAAACTGTTTTTT. Complete variable domain (other parts from reference TRBV30 and TRBJ1-4): SQTIHQWPATLVQPVGSPLSLECTVEGTSNPNLYWYRQAAGRGLQLLFYSVGIGQISSEVPQNLSASRPQDRQFILSSKKLLLSDSGFYLCAWSVLSGGKLFFGSGTQLSVL.

J is TRBJ1-2 and V is TRBV4-3; 7 bases agree with TRBD1. The CDR3 totals 15 residues. Trimming took 4 bases from V and 3 from J; bases not matched to a gene: 8. Germline CDR1 is LGHNA and CDR2 is YSLEER. This chain's CDR3 is CASSPRGQGDYGYTF. In DNA form, the CDR3 reads TGCGCCAGCAGCCCCAGAGGGCAGGGGGACTATGGCTACACCTTC.

This chain links TRBV7-2 with TRBJ2-3; 9 nucleotides match TRBD2. Germline trimming cut 5 bases from V and 14 bases from J; bases unmatched to any gene: 17. CDR1 is SGHTA and CDR2 is FQGNSA in the germline V gene. The CDR3 sequence is 15 residues long. CDR3 in DNA: TGTGCCAGCAGCCCGAGAGGCGGGAGGGGGGAAGTATGGTATTTT. The encoded protein is CASSPRGGRGEVWYF.

The J gene is TRBJ2-7, the V gene TRBV19, with 8 bases matching TRBD1. With V trimmed by 0 bases and J by 4 bases, 11 bases remained unmatched. Germline V lookup: CDR1 LNHDA, CDR2 SQIVND (reference sequence). The CDR3 totals 17 residues. The CDR3 region is CASSIDTRGTGAYEQYF. Here the CDR3 DNA reads TGTGCCAGTAGTATAGATACGCGTGGGACAGGCGCTTACGAGCAGTACTTC.

The chain carries TRBV5-6 and TRBJ1-3, with a weak D call TRBD1 (5 bases). Germline loops: CDR1 SGHDT, CDR2 YYEEEE. CDR3 length: 15 amino acids. The ends were cut back, 3 bases at V and 0 bases at J, with 10 bases in the middle. For the CDR3, the DNA is TGTGCCAGCAGCTCCCTGACAGCCTCTGGAAACACCATATATTTT. Protein sequence: CASSSLTASGNTIYF.

The rearrangement uses TRBV4-1 and TRBJ1-1; 7 bases agree with TRBD1. Per the germline V gene, CDR1 is MGHRA and CDR2 is YSYEKL. Unmatched junction bases numbered 4, after V lost 1 base and J lost 2 bases. The CDR3 loop spans 15 amino acids. In DNA, the CDR3 is TGCGCCAGCAGCCAAGTAGGACAGGTTAACACTGAAGCTTTCTTT. This gives the protein CASSQVGQVNTEAFF.

The chain links TRBV29-1 to TRBJ1-1; 7 nucleotides agree with TRBD1. This CDR3 is 13 amino acids long. V was pared by 4 bases and J by 5 bases, with 7 bases of the junction left unmatched. Germline lookup yields CDR1 SQVTM and CDR2 ANQGSEA. CDR3 amino acids: CSVVRDRVTEAFF. CDR3 bases: TGCAGCGTTGTACGAGACAGGGTGACTGAAGCTTTCTTT.

The chain recombines TRBV28 with TRBJ2-5; 7 nucleotides line up with TRBD1. The trim removed 5 bases at V and 5 bases at J, leaving 8 bases unmatched. This CDR3 has 14 amino acids. Germline V gene lookup returns CDR1 MDHEN and CDR2 SYDVKM. CDR3 in DNA: TGTGCCAGCAGTACCCCACAGGGGCGGGAGACCCAGTACTTC. Translated, it gives CASSTPQGRETQYF.

CDR3 loop: CASSLGGTFGAQYF. The DNA for the CDR3 is TGTGCCAGCAGTTTAGGAGGCACGTTTGGGGCCCAGTACTTC. This chain connects TRBV28 to TRBJ2-5; the D gene is possibly TRBD2 (5 bases). The CDR3 contains 14 residues. The germline V gene has CDR1 MDHEN and CDR2 SYDVKM. Trimming shortened V by 2 bases and J by 9 bases, and 16 bases separated the two germline ends. Full variable domain (missing parts from reference TRBV28 and TRBJ2-5): DVKVTQSSRYLVKRTGEKVFLECVQDMDHENMFWYRQDPGLGLRLIYFSYDVKMKEKGDIPEGYSVSREKKERFSLILESASTNQTSMYLCASSLGGTFGAQYFGPGTRLLVL.

The V gene is TRBV30, the J gene TRBJ2-7, with 8 positions matching TRBD2. From germline, CDR1 is GTSNPN and CDR2 SVGIG (reference sequence). V lost 2 bases and J lost 3; bases outside the gene matches: 6. The CDR3 has 14 residues. The CDR3 spells CAWSMTGGLYEQYF. Written as DNA, the CDR3 is TGTGCCTGGAGTATGACGGGGGGGCTCTACGAGCAGTACTTC.

The J gene is TRBJ1-5, the V gene TRBV9; D is unresolved. The CDR3 runs to 12 residues. V was trimmed by 7 bases and J by 4 bases, leaving 9 bases between them. Germline CDR1 and CDR2: SGDLS and YYNGEE. Here the CDR3 reads CASGQVNQPQHF. The DNA of the CDR3 is TGTGCCAGCGGCCAGGTTAATCAGCCCCAGCATTTT.

V and J are TRBV2 and TRBJ2-2; D may be TRBD1 (6 bases). This CDR3 spans 15 amino acids. The V end lost 2 bases, the J end lost 0 bases, and 7 bases lay between the germline ends. The V gene's germline CDR1 is SNHLY and CDR2 FYNNEI. The chain's CDR3 is CASSETGSNTGELFF. CDR3 coding DNA: TGTGCCAGCAGTGAAACAGGGTCGAACACCGGGGAGCTGTTTTTT. The complete variable domain, with remaining parts taken from reference TRBV2 and TRBJ2-2, reads EPEVTQTPSHQVTQMGQEVILRCVPISNHLYFYWYRQILGQKVEFLVSFYNNEISEKSEIFDDQFSVERPDGSNFTLKIRSTKLEDSAMYFCASSETGSNTGELFFGEGSRLTVL.

The CDR3 DNA follows: TGTGCCAGCAGCTCACGGGCAGGGGGCAACGGGGAGCTGTTTTTT. This sequence encodes CASSSRAGGNGELFF. This rearrangement joins TRBV7-8 to TRBJ2-2; 8 bases map to TRBD1. The CDR3 length is 15 residues. CDR1 is SGHVS and CDR2 is FQNEAQ in the germline V gene. The trim removed 4 bases at V and 7 bases at J, leaving 8 bases unmatched.

V usage is TRBV20-1 and J usage is TRBJ2-3; 9 nucleotides align to TRBD1. Trimming removed 3 bases from V and 4 bases from J; junction bases left unmatched: 17. This CDR3 is built from 18 residues. CDR1 is DFQATT, CDR2 SNEGSKA, per germline (reference sequence). CDR3 sequence reads: CSASLRRAGTGRADTQYF. For the CDR3, the DNA is TGCAGTGCTAGTCTACGTCGGGCGGGGACAGGGCGAGCAGATACGCAGTATTTT.

The chain has TRBV6-5 and TRBJ1-3; no clear D. The CDR3 contains 15 residues. CDR1 is MNHEY, CDR2 SVGAGI, per germline. Trimming removed 0 bases from V and 3 bases from J, with 9 bases in between. The CDR3 bases are TGTGCCAGCAGTTACTCAAACAATGGTGGAAACACCATATATTTT. Protein sequence: CASSYSNNGGNTIYF.

The CDR3 spells CSVALQGNTEAFF. The CDR3 DNA sequence: TGCAGCGTTGCGTTACAGGGGAACACTGAAGCTTTCTTT. This sequence joins TRBV29-1 and TRBJ1-1; perhaps TRBD1 as D (6 bases). The V end was cut by 4 bases, the J end by 1 base, with 10 bases between. This CDR3 has 13 residues. Germline lookup yields CDR1 SQVTM and CDR2 ANQGSEA. The complete variable domain, with remaining parts taken from reference TRBV29-1 and TRBJ1-1, reads SAVISQKPSRDICQRGTSLTIQCQVDSQVTMMFWYRQQPGQSLTLIATANQGSEATYESGFVIDKFPISRPNLTFSTLTVSNMSPEDSSIYLCSVALQGNTEAFFGQGTRLTVV.

The CDR3: CAWSTGVRGNYEQYF. As DNA, the CDR3 is TGTGCCTGGTCGACAGGGGTCAGGGGGAACTACGAGCAGTACTTC. The J gene is TRBJ2-7, the V gene TRBV30; 8 nucleotides line up with TRBD1. This CDR3 comprises 15 residues. CDR1 is GTSNPN and CDR2 is SVGIG in the germline V gene (reference sequence). Germline trimming cut 5 bases from V and 3 bases from J; bases unmatched to any gene: 12.

The CDR3 protein is CASSPRTSGSYEQYF. In DNA form, the CDR3 reads TGTGCCAGCTCACCTCGGACTAGCGGGAGCTACGAGCAGTACTTC. The gene calls are TRBV18 and TRBJ2-7; TRBD2 matches 13 bases. CDR1 is KGHSH and CDR2 is LQKENI in the germline V gene. After removal of 3 bases from V and 3 bases from J, the junction contained 2 bases not matched to a gene. The length of the CDR3 is 15 residues. The variable domain in full, completed from reference TRBV18 and TRBJ2-7, reads NAGVMQNPRHLVRRRGQEARLRCSPMKGHSHVYWYRQLPEEGLKFMVYLQKENIIDESGMPKERFSAEFPKEGPSILRIQQVVRGDSAAYFCASSPRTSGSYEQYFGPGTRLTVT.

This clone was seen once. This chain links TRBV30 with TRBJ1-2; maybe TRBD1 (6 bases). V lost 3 bases, J lost 8 bases, and 16 bases lay in between. The germline V gene encodes CDR1 GTSNPN and CDR2 SVGIG (reference sequence). CDR3 size: 13 residues. CDR3 nucleotides: TGTGCCTGGAGGGGGGGGCCGGGGTCCGGCTACACCTTC. As protein: CAWRGGPGSGYTF.

The rearrangement uses TRBV23-1 and TRBJ2-7, with 7 bases aligning to TRBD1. TRBV23-1 is an ORF, with its function uncertain. The J segment lost 3 bases and the V segment lost 4 bases, leaving 12 bases of the junction unmatched. CDR3 length equals 16 residues. CDR3 sequence reads: CASSLQTDRTYYEQYF. Here the CDR3 DNA reads TGCGCCAGCAGTCTCCAAACGGACAGGACGTACTACGAGCAGTACTTC.

This chain uses TRBV2 with TRBJ2-1, with 12 bases matching TRBD1. With 4 bases clipped from V and 6 bases from J, the junction kept 4 bases outside the gene matches. Germline CDR1 and CDR2: SNHLY and FYNNEI. This CDR3 comprises 15 residues. The CDR3 region is CASSGGQGALNEQFF. The CDR3 DNA follows: TGTGCCAGCAGTGGGGGACAGGGGGCCCTCAATGAGCAGTTCTTC. The entire variable domain, with the rest obtained from reference TRBV2 and TRBJ2-1, is as follows: EPEVTQTPSHQVTQMGQEVILRCVPISNHLYFYWYRQILGQKVEFLVSFYNNEISEKSEIFDDQFSVERPDGSNFTLKIRSTKLEDSAMYFCASSGGQGALNEQFFGPGTRLTVL.